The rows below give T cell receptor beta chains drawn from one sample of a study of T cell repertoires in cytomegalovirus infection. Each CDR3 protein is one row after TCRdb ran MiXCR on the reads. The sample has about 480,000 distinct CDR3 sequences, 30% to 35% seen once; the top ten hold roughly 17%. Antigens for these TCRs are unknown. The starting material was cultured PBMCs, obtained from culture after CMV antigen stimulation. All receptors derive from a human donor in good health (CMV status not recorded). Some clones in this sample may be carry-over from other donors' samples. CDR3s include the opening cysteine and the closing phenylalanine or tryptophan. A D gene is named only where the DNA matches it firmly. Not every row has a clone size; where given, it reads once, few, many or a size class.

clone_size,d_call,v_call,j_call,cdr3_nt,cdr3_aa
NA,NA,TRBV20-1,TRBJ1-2,TGCAGTGCTAGAGGGGGCAGTTCGGGGGGCTACACCTTC,CSARGGSSGGYTF
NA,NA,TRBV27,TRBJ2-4,TGTGCCAGCAGTTTTATGGACGCCCTAGCCAAAAACATTCAGTACTTC,CASSFMDALAKNIQYF
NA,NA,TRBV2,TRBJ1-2,TGTGCCAGCAGTGGACACCCGCAGGAAGGCTACACCTTC,CASSGHPQEGYTF
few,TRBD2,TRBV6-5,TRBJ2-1,TGTGCCAGCAGTTACTCGGCACTAGCGGGGGATGAGCAGTTCTTC,CASSYSALAGDEQFF
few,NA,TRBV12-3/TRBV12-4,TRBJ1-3,TGTGCCAGCAGTTTAGGCAGGGAAGAAAACACCATATATTTT,CASSLGREENTIYF
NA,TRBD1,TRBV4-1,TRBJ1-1,TGCGCCAGCAGCCAGCCAGCCCGCCGGGACAGGACTTATGAAGCTTTCTTT,CASSQPARRDRTYEAFF
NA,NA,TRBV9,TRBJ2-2,TGTGCCAGCAGCGTTAGGGGCACCGGGGAGCTGTTTTTT,CASSVRGTGELFF
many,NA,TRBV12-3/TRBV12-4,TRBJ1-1,TGTGCCAGCAGTCGAAACACTGAAGCTTTCTTT,CASSRNTEAFF
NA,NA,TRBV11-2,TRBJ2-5,TGTGCCAGCAGCGGCAGGGGTGGAGTTAGGATGATAGAGACCCGGTACTTC,CASSGRGGVRMIETRYF
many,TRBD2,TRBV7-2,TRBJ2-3,TGTGCCAGCAGCTTAGCGGTCGGGGGGGGAGATACGCAGTATTTT,CASSLAVGGGDTQYF
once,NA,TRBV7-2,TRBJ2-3,TGTGCCAGCAGCCCTTACCACGGAACGCAGTATTTT,CASSPYHGTQYF
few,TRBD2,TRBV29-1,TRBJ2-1,TGCAGCGTTGAGAAAGCGGGAGGCCCTTGGGGCAATGAGCAGTTCTTC,CSVEKAGGPWGNEQFF
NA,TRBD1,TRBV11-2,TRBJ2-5,TGTGCCAGCAGCCGCCAGGGACAGGGGGGAGAGACCCAGTACTTC,CASSRQGQGGETQYF
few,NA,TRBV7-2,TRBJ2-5,TGTGCCAGCAGCTTAAATGGGCCGGAGACCCAGTACTTC,CASSLNGPETQYF
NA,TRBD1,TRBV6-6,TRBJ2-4,TGTGCCAGCGGGGACAGAAACATTCAGTACTTC,CASGDRNIQYF
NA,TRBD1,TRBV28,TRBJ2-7,TGTGCCAGCAGTGGGGACAGACAGTACTTC,CASSGDRQYF
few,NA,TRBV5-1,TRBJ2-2,TGCGCCAGCAGCTTGGTGGTAGCAAACACCGGGGAGCTGTTTTTT,CASSLVVANTGELFF
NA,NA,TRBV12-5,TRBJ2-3,TGTGCTAGTGGTTTTTCACAGCCTGGAGATACGCAGTATTTT,CASGFSQPGDTQYF
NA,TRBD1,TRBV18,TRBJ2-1,TGTGCCAGCTCCCTGACAGGGCTATTCGACAATGAGCAGTTCTTC,CASSLTGLFDNEQFF
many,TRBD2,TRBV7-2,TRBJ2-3,TGTGCCAGCACCCACCGAGCGGGAGTAGGCACAGATACGCAGTATTTT,CASTHRAGVGTDTQYF
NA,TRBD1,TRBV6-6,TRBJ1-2,TGTGCCAGCAGTATGCAGGGGGCGGTCGGCTACACCTTC,CASSMQGAVGYTF
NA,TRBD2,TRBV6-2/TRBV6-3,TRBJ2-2,TGTGCCAGCAGATCGAACGTACTAGCGGGAGGCCAGAACACCGGGGAGCTGTTTTTT,CASRSNVLAGGQNTGELFF
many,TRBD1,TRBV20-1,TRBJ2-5,TGCAGTGCTAGTATACCCCCAGGGGGAGAGACCCAGTACTTC,CSASIPPGGETQYF
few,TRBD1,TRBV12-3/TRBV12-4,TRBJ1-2,TGTGCCAGCAGTAGGTGGGACAGAAACTATGGCTACACCTTC,CASSRWDRNYGYTF
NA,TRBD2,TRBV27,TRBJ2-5,TGTGCCAGCGCGATTGGGACTAGCGGGAAAGAGACCCAGTACTTC,CASAIGTSGKETQYF
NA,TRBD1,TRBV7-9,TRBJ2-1,TGTGCCAGCAGCGCCTCGACAGGGAAGCAGTTCTTC,CASSASTGKQFF
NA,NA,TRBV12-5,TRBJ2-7,TGTGCTAGTGGTTCGAACAACGAGCAGTACTTC,CASGSNNEQYF
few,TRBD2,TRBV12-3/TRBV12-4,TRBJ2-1,TGTGCCAGCAGCCAAAGACTAGCGGGAGGCAACGAGCAGTTCTTC,CASSQRLAGGNEQFF
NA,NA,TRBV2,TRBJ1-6,TGTGCCAGCAGTGACGATCGCGCACCCCTCCACTTT,CASSDDRAPLHF
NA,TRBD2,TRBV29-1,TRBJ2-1,TGCAGCGTTGAAGGGCGGGAGCACTCCTACAATGAGCAGTTCTTC,CSVEGREHSYNEQFF
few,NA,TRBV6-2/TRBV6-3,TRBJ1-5,TGTGCCACCGAAGGGATTTTTGAGGGGTCGAGTCAGCCCCAGCATTTT,CATEGIFEGSSQPQHF
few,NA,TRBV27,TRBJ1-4,TGTGCCACCCGGAGAGTCGGGCGAGTGGGGGAAAAACTGTTTTTT,CATRRVGRVGEKLFF
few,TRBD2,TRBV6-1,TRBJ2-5,TGTGCCAGCAGCTTACAGCGGGAGCCCCAAGAGACCCAGTACTTC,CASSLQREPQETQYF
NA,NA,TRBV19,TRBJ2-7,TGTGCCAGTAGTGCCCTAGGGGGGGTACTTTACGAGCAGTACTTC,CASSALGGVLYEQYF
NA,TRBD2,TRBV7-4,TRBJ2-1,TGTGCCAGCAGCTTAGCGCCGGGGGGTGAGCAGTTCTTC,CASSLAPGGEQFF
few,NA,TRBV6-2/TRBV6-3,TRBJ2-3,TGTGCCAGCAGTAACTCGGGACTCCTACGGGATACGCAGTATTTT,CASSNSGLLRDTQYF
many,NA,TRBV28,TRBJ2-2,TGTGCCAGCAGTGCGTCTAGCGAGAACACCGGGGAGCTGTTTTTT,CASSASSENTGELFF
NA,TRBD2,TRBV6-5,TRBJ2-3,TGTGCCAGCAGTTACCCGACTAGCGGGAGGGCCGACTATACGCAGTATTTT,CASSYPTSGRADYTQYF
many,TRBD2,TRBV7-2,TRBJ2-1,TGTGCCAGCAGCTTAGATCTAGCGGGAGGTTACAATGAGCAGTTCTTC,CASSLDLAGGYNEQFF
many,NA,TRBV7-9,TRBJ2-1,TGTGCCAGCAGCCAGGAGGCTGGACAGTTTGAGCAGTTCTTC,CASSQEAGQFEQFF
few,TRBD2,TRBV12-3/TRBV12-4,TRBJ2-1,TGTGCCAGCAGTTTGACGGGAGGGCCGACCGAGGAGTTCTTC,CASSLTGGPTEEFF
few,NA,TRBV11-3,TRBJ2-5,TGTGCCAGCAGGGCATGGGACCTACAAGAGACCCAGTACTTC,CASRAWDLQETQYF
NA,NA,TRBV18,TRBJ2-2,TGTGCCAGCTCAGCAGGGACCATCTCGTTGGACACCGGGGAGCTGTTTTTT,CASSAGTISLDTGELFF
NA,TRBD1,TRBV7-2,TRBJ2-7,TGTGCCAGCATCCCGACAGGGGGTGCCTACGAGCAGTACTTC,CASIPTGGAYEQYF
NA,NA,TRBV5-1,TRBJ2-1,TGCGCCAGCAGCCGACTACCATGGGCCAATGAGCAGTTCTTC,CASSRLPWANEQFF
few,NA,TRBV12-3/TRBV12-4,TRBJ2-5,TGTGCCAGCAGTTTTTCGGCGTCGGAGACCCAGTACTTC,CASSFSASETQYF
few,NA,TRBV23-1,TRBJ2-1,TGCGCCAGCACAGCTGAGTCCTACAATGAGCAGTTCTTC,CASTAESYNEQFF
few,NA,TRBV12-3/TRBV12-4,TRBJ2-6,TGTGCCAGCAGTTATCGGAGGGAGGGGGCCAACGTCCTGACTTTC,CASSYRREGANVLTF
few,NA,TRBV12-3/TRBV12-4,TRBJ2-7,TGTGCCAGCAGTTTAGGGGGACGGAGAGTAGCCTACGAGCAGTACTTC,CASSLGGRRVAYEQYF
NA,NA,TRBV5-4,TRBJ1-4,TGTGCCAGCAGCCCCCGCCCAGGACGGATAAATGAAAAACTGTTTTTT,CASSPRPGRINEKLFF